These 12 T cell receptor beta chains originate from one sample sequenced in a study of CD8 T cells in Susac syndrome. cDNA came from approximately 0.5 to 1 ug RNA primed by random hexamers. MiXCR, run by TCRdb on the immunoSEQ multiplex PCR reads, gives a single entry per CDR3 protein. The sample contains 150,000 or so distinct CDR3 sequences, less than 95% of which appear only once. Sequencing was performed on CD4+ T cells from PBMCs. Every receptor here comes from a human donor with multiple sclerosis.

The chain couples TRBV12-3 or TRBV12-4 to TRBJ1-1; TRBD1 is a possible D gene (5 bases). This CDR3 spans 14 amino acids. With 3 bases removed from V and 6 bases from J, the gap between germline ends came to 14 bases. The CDR3 protein is CASSLMGGSSEAFF. The CDR3 DNA sequence: TGTGCCAGCAGTTTGATGGGGGGATCCTCTGAAGCTTTCTTT.

V is TRBV6-2 or TRBV6-3 and J is TRBJ2-7; the D gene could be TRBD1 or TRBD2 (5 bases each). Between the trimmed V and J ends, which lost 6 bases and 4 bases, there was a span of 19 bases. The CDR3 length is 15 residues. Germline CDR1 and CDR2: MNHEY and SVGEGT. CDR3 DNA sequence: TGTGCCAGCAGATATTTGGGATGGGGGTTTTACGAGCAGTACTTC. Amino acid sequence: CASRYLGWGFYEQYF.

The chain links TRBV29-1 to TRBJ1-2, with a tentative D call TRBD1 (5 bases). Germline-derived CDR1 and CDR2 are SQVTM and ANQGSEA. This CDR3 has 15 residues. Trimming shortened V by 5 bases and J by 3 bases, and 19 bases separated the two germline ends. The CDR3 protein is CSVYGSRDDDYGYTF. Written as DNA, the CDR3 is TGCAGCGTTTATGGTAGCCGGGACGATGACTATGGCTACACCTTC.

This chain links TRBV7-9 with TRBJ2-1; D uncertain. This CDR3 is 14 amino acids long. Trimming pared 9 bases from V and 0 bases from J, leaving 12 bases between. CDR1 is SEHNR and CDR2 is FQNEAQ in the germline V gene (reference sequence). CDR3 sequence reads: CASTVRSSYNEQFF. Here the CDR3 DNA reads TGTGCCAGTACCGTGCGCAGCTCCTACAATGAGCAGTTCTTC.

The chain recombines TRBV30 with TRBJ2-7; no reliable D call. With 1 base removed from V and 6 bases from J, the gap between germline ends came to 13 bases. The CDR3 length is 13 residues. CDR1 and CDR2 from the germline V gene are GTSNPN and SVGIG (reference sequence). CDR3 amino acids: CAWSEDHGSEQYF. CDR3 coding DNA: TGTGCCTGGAGTGAAGACCATGGAAGCGAGCAGTACTTC.

The chain has TRBV2 and TRBJ2-1; 8 bases match TRBD2. Germline values: CDR1 SNHLY, CDR2 FYNNEI. Trimming cost V 6 bases and J 8 bases; bases outside gene matches: 3. This CDR3 comprises 12 residues. CDR3 nucleotides: TGTGCCAGCAGGGAGACTAGCGATGAGCAGTTCTTC. It is translated as CASRETSDEQFF.

This clonotype was observed a handful of times. The chain joins TRBV19 to TRBJ2-2; the D gene is possibly TRBD1 (5 bases). Germline V gives CDR1 LNHDA, CDR2 SQIVND (reference sequence). The CDR3 totals 13 residues. The germline V and J ends were trimmed by 6 bases and 6 bases, with 11 bases remaining between them. The CDR3 loop is CASSLGDPGELFF. In DNA, the CDR3 is TGTGCCAGTAGCCTAGGGGATCCCGGGGAGCTGTTTTTT.

The chain employs TRBV19 and TRBJ2-3; TRBD1 is a possible D gene (6 bases). The CDR3 totals 17 residues. The germline CDR1 and CDR2 sequences are LNHDA and SQIVND (reference sequence). The germline V and J ends were trimmed by 5 bases and 4 bases, with 22 bases remaining between them. As DNA, the CDR3 is TGTGCCAGTAGTCCCCTATATGGGGGCCCGGGCGCAGATACGCAGTATTTT. This gives the protein CASSPLYGGPGADTQYF.

This chain uses TRBV15 with TRBJ2-7; either TRBD1 or TRBD2 may supply D (5 bases each). Germline CDR1 reads LNHNV; CDR2 reads YYDKDF (reference sequence). The ends were cut back, 3 bases at V and 0 bases at J, with 12 bases in the middle. The CDR3 consists of 15 residues. The CDR3 DNA sequence: TGTGCCACCAGCAGTGGGGGTTTGAGCTCCTACGAGCAGTACTTC. This codes for CATSSGGLSSYEQYF. The entire variable domain, with the rest obtained from reference TRBV15 and TRBJ2-7, is as follows: DAMVIQNPRYQVTQFGKPVTLSCSQTLNHNVMYWYQQKSSQAPKLLFHYYDKDFNNEADTPDNFQSRRPNTSFCFLDIRSPGLGDTAMYLCATSSGGLSSYEQYFGPGTRLTVT.

V usage is TRBV5-4 and J usage is TRBJ2-5; no reliable D call. V lost 0 bases to trimming and J lost 3 bases, with 3 bases between them. This CDR3 contains 12 residues. Germline V gene lookup returns CDR1 SGHNT and CDR2 YYREEE (reference sequence). CDR3 nucleotide sequence: TGTGCCAGCAGCTTGGCAAAAGAGACCCAGTACTTC. It encodes CASSLAKETQYF.

The chain is built from TRBV20-1 and TRBJ2-5; TRBD2 matches 11 bases. CDR1 is DFQATT, CDR2 SNEGSKA, per germline (reference sequence). The CDR3 has 15 residues. V lost 6 bases, J lost 0 bases, and 6 bases stayed unmatched. The CDR3 region is CSAPKTSGDQETQYF. The DNA of the CDR3 is TGCAGTGCCCCGAAGACTAGCGGGGACCAAGAGACCCAGTACTTC.

This clonotype was recorded once. V and J are TRBV21-1 and TRBJ1-2; TRBD1, the D gene given by the table, was not confirmed from the DNA. TRBV21-1 is a pseudogene locus. The CDR3 contains 17 residues. CDR3 sequence: CASSKEDAGRVNYGYTF. CDR3 nucleotides: TGTGCCAGCAGCAAGGAAGACGCAGGCAGGGTTAACTATGGCTACACCTTC.